The TCR beta chain described here comes from a study of metastatic and nonmetastatic thyroid tumors. Study-level background: Peripheral blood and tumor or nodule samples from malignant and benign thyroid patients were compared. Study results and caveats: For both blood and tumor, malignant thyroid tumors reportedly showed significantly higher TCR beta diversity than benign nodules did.

Patients had received no treatment of any kind before thyroid surgery. TCRdb called clones again from the PCR reads with MiXCR. The sample has some 93,000 clones; 9.5% to 15% are singletons. Note on this clone: Antigen unknown. A much more abundant neighbour one base away suggests this may be a read error.

The CDR3 consists of 14 residues. Germline-derived CDR1 and CDR2 are SGHDN and FVKESK. The sequence was obtained from a female donor with papillary thyroid cancer or a benign thyroid nodule (not recorded which). Some clones in this sample may be carry-over from other donors' samples. Source material: blood. The J gene is TRBJ2-1, the V gene TRBV14, with D possibly matching TRBD2 (6 bases). The CDR3 spells CAISLLSQAGLQFF. CDR3 coding DNA: TGTGCCATCAGCCTTCTGAGTCAGGCGGGGTTGCAGTTCTTC.